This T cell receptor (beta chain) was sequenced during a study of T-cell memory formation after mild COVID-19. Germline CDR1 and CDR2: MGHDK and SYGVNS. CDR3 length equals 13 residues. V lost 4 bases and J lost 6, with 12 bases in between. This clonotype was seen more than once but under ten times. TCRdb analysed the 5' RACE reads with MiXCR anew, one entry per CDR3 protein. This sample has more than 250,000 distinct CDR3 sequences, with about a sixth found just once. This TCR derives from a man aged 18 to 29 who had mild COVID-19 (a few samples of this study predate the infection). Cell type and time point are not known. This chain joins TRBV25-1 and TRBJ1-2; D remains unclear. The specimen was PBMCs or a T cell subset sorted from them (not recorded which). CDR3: CASSAFLPNGYTF. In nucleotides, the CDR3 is TGTGCCAGCAGTGCTTTTCTACCCAATGGCTACACCTTC.